These T cell receptor beta chains were read from a single sample in a study of blood T cell repertoires in COVID-19. Assay: immunoSEQ multiplex PCR; the TCRdb copy retains only in-frame clones and omits some. Here the sample spans under 150,000 clones, about 80% being singletons. Sequencing was performed on peripheral blood. These receptor sequences come from a woman aged 55-70 years with acute or convalescent COVID-19. The CDR3 runs from the conserved cysteine through the conserved F or W. The D gene is left open where the match is weak. Rows give clone size only sometimes, using once, few, many, or a class for an expanded clone.

d_call	j_call	clone_size	v_call	cdr3_nt	cdr3_aa
-	TRBJ2-5	-	TRBV4-1	TGCGCCAGCAGCCAGCTACAGGGCGAACAGACCCAGTACTTC	CASSQLQGEQTQYF
TRBD2	TRBJ2-1	once	TRBV5-4	TGTGCCAGCAGCTTGGCTAGCGGGAGAGGTTACAATGAGCAGTTCTTC	CASSLASGRGYNEQFF
-	TRBJ1-2	-	TRBV7-9	TGTGCCAGCAGCTTAAGCGTGGGGGCGGAGGGCTACACCTTC	CASSLSVGAEGYTF
TRBD1	TRBJ2-1	-	TRBV7-9	TGTGCCAGCAGTATTACGGGACAGGGCCCCTACAATGAGCAGTTCTTC	CASSITGQGPYNEQFF
TRBD1	TRBJ2-1	-	TRBV29-1	TGCAGCGTGGCCGACAGGGAGATCTACAATGAGCAGTTCTTC	CSVADREIYNEQFF
-	TRBJ1-1	once	TRBV11-3	TGTGCCAGCAGACCGCCCAACGTCCGGGGTACTGAAGCTTTCTTT	CASRPPNVRGTEAFF
TRBD1	TRBJ1-2	-	TRBV27	TGTGCCAGCAGTTTCACAGGGGGAAACTATGGCTACACCTTC	CASSFTGGNYGYTF
TRBD2	TRBJ2-7	-	TRBV15	TGTGCCACCAGCACTAATGGGGGGGACGAGCAGTACTTC	CATSTNGGDEQYF
-	TRBJ1-4	-	TRBV5-8	TGTGCCAGCAGCTATCAAACTAATGAAAAACTGTTTTTT	CASSYQTNEKLFF
TRBD2	TRBJ2-2	-	TRBV30	TGTGCCTGGAGTGTACGGGGACTAATAGGGGCCGGGGAGCTGTTTTTT	CAWSVRGLIGAGELFF
-	TRBJ1-5	-	TRBV21-1	TGTGCCAGCAGCAAATTGAGGGTGTCGTCGCCCCAGCATTTT	CASSKLRVSSPQHF
-	TRBJ1-5	-	TRBV15	TGTGCCACCAGCAGAGATGCCCGACGCCGCCGGGGGTTTGGAAATCAGCCCCAGCATTTT	CATSRDARRRRGFGNQPQHF
TRBD1	TRBJ1-1	-	TRBV11-2	TGTGCCAGCACCAGGGGGACAGGGCGGAACACTGAAGCTTTCTTT	CASTRGTGRNTEAFF
-	TRBJ2-5	-	TRBV28	TGTGCCAGCAGTTTATATGGCGGACAGAACCAAGAGACCCAGTACTTC	CASSLYGGQNQETQYF
TRBD1	TRBJ1-6	-	TRBV14	TGTGCCAGCAGCTTTCACAGGGGGCAGGGTTCACCCCTCCACTTT	CASSFHRGQGSPLHF
TRBD1	TRBJ2-7	-	TRBV27	TGTGCCAGCAGTCCGGGACAGGGAGCCTACGAGCAGTACTTC	CASSPGQGAYEQYF
-	TRBJ1-5	-	TRBV4-3	TGCGCCAGCAGCCAAGCCAGGGAAGAATATCAGCCCCAGCATTTT	CASSQAREEYQPQHF
-	TRBJ1-1	-	TRBV14	TGTGCCAGCAGCCAAGCGGAGGTCATGAACACTGAAGCTTTCTTT	CASSQAEVMNTEAFF
TRBD2	TRBJ2-1	-	TRBV28	TGTGCCAGCAGTCCCGGGGGTAGCGGGAGGGATGAGCAGTTCTTC	CASSPGGSGRDEQFF
-	TRBJ2-7	-	TRBV12-3/TRBV12-4	TGTGCCAGCAGTTTCACAGATTCCTACGAGCAGTACTTC	CASSFTDSYEQYF
-	TRBJ1-5	once	TRBV19	TGTGCCAGTAGTATAATTGGGGAGGGTTTGGATCAGCCCCAGCATTTT	CASSIIGEGLDQPQHF
-	TRBJ1-3	-	TRBV9	TGTGCCAGCAGCGAAGTTAAACAGGTTTGGAGCTCTGGAAACACCATATATTTT	CASSEVKQVWSSGNTIYF
-	TRBJ1-5	-	TRBV19	TGTGCCAGTAGTTCTCTGGGCCCCCAGCATTTT	CASSSLGPQHF
-	TRBJ2-1	-	TRBV5-1	TGCGCCAGCAGCTTGGGTCAGGGAGGTGGTGAGCAGTTCTTC	CASSLGQGGGEQFF
-	TRBJ1-2	-	TRBV4-3	TGCGCCAGCAGCCAAGATTGGTGGAGCTATGGCTACACCTTC	CASSQDWWSYGYTF
-	TRBJ1-5	once	TRBV5-8	TGTGCCAGCAGCTTAGCTCAGGACAGCCTTCCAGCATTT	CASSLAQDSLPAF
TRBD1	TRBJ1-4	-	TRBV28	TGTGCCAGCAGTTCCCCCACAGGGGGGTTTGGCGAAAAACTGTTTTTT	CASSSPTGGFGEKLFF